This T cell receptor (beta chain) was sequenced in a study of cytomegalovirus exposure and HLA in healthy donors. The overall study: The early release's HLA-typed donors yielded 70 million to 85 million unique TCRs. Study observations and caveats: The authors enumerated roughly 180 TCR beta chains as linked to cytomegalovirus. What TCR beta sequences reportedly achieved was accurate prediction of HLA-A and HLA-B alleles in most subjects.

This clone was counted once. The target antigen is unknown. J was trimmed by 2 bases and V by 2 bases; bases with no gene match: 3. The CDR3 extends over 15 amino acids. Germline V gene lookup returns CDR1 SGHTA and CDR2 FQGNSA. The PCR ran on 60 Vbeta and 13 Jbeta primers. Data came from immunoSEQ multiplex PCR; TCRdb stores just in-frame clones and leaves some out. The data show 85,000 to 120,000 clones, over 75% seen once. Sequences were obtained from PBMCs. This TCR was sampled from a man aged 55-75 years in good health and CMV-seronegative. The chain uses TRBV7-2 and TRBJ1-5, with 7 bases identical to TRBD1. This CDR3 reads CASSLKGGRNQPQHF. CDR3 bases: TGTGCCAGCAGCTTAAAAGGGGGCCGCAATCAGCCCCAGCATTTT.